The text below deals with one T cell receptor (beta chain). The target antigen is unknown. This entry is derived from a study of T cells in Graves' hyperthyroidism and ophthalmopathy. Study-wide findings and caveats: Blood shared most expanded thyroid clonotypes above 0.001.

Germline V gives CDR1 ENHRY, CDR2 SYGVKD. V was clipped by 4 bases and J by 3 bases, with 12 bases between them. This CDR3 spans 14 amino acids. Regions amplified from RNA transcripts were the TCR beta CDR3 regions. The HTBI primer set was used in a first-round RT-PCR of the TCR CDR3. Each CDR3 protein is one row after TCRdb ran MiXCR on the multiplex PCR reads. The table has over 700,000 distinct CDR3 sequences, approximately 40% seen once. Input material: blood. The sequence derives from a woman between 40 and 50 years old with Graves' hyperthyroidism. This sequence joins TRBV10-3 and TRBJ1-1; D uncertain. In DNA, the CDR3 is TGTGCCATCAGTGCGTTTCCACAACACACTGAAGCTTTCTTT. This codes for CAISAFPQHTEAFF.